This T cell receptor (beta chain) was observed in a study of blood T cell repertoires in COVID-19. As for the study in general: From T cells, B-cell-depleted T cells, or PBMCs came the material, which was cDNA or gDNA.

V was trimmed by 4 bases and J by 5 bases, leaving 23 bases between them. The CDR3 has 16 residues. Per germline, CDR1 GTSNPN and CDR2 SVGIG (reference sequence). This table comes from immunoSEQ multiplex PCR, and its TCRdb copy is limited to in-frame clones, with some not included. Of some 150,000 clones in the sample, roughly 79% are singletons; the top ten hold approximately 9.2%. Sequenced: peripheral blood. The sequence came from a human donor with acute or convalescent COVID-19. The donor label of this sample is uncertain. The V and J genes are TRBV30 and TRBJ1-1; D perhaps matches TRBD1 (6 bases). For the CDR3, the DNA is TGTGCCTGGACCAGAGGGGGGGGCGTGGGAAGAACTGAAGCTTTCTTT. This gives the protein CAWTRGGGVGRTEAFF.